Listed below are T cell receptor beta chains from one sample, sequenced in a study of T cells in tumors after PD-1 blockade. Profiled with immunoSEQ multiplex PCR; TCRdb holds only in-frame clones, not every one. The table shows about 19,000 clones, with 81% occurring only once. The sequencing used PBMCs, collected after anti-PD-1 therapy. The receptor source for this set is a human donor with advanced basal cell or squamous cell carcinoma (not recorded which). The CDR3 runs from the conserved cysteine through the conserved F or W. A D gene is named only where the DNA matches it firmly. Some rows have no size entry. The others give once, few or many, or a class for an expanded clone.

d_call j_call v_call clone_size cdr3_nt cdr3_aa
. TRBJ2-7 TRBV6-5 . TGTGCCAGCAGTCCCCGAGGGTCCTCCTACGAGCAGTACTTC CASSPRGSSYEQYF
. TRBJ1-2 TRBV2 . TGTGCCAGCACAGGGGTAGGATTTCTCCGGGACTACACCTTC CASTGVGFLRDYTF
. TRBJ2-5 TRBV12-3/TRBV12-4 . TGTGCCAGCAGTTTATCCGGAACAGAGACCCAGTACTTC CASSLSGTETQYF
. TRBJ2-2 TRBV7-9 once TGTGCCAGCAGCTCAAACACCGGGGAGCTGTTTTTT CASSSNTGELFF
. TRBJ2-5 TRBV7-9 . TGTGCCAGCAGCTTAGGAGCGGGCCCTCAAGAGACCCAGTACTTC CASSLGAGPQETQYF
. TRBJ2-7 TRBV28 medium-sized TGTGCCAGCAGTTTGCAGTACGAGCAGTACTTC CASSLQYEQYF
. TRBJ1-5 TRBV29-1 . TGCAGCGTTGTTTTTGACAGTAGCAATCAGCCCCAGCATTTT CSVVFDSSNQPQHF
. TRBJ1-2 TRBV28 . TGTGCCAGCAGTTTGCTGGGCTACTATGGCTACACCTTC CASSLLGYYGYTF
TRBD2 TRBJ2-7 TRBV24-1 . TGTGCCACCAGTGATGGCGGGACTAGCGTCCCCTACGAGCAGTACTTC CATSDGGTSVPYEQYF
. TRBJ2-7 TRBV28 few TGTGCCAGCAGTTCCTATGGGGGCTTCGGCTACGAGCAGTACTTC CASSSYGGFGYEQYF
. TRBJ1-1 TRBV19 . TGTGCCAGTAGTGTAACAGCGGGACTCAACACTGAAGCTTTCTTT CASSVTAGLNTEAFF
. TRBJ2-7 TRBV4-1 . TGCGCCAGCAGCCAAGGCGGTGGCAGGGGCCTTACCTACGAGCAGTACTTC CASSQGGGRGLTYEQYF
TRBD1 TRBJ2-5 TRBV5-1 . TGCGCCAGCAGCACCGGTGACAGGGGTGGGGAGACCCAGTACTTC CASSTGDRGGETQYF
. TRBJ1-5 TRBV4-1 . TGCGCCAGCAGCCAAGAATCCCGGGCCTATGGCAATCAGCCCCAGCATTTT CASSQESRAYGNQPQHF
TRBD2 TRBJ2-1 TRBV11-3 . TGTGCCAGCAGCTTAGATATCGTGAGGGAGGGCCGTTTCAATGAGCAGTTCTTC CASSLDIVREGRFNEQFF
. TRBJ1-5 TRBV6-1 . TGTGCCAGCAGTGAAGCGGGGCTGCATCAGCCCCAGCATTTT CASSEAGLHQPQHF
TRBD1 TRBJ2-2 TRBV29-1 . TGCAGCGTTGAAATCCGGACAGGGCCCACCGGGGAGCTGTTTTTT CSVEIRTGPTGELFF
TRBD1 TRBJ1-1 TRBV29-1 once TGCAGCGTTAGATCCGGGACAGGGGGCCGTGATATCACTGAAGCTTTCTTT CSVRSGTGGRDITEAFF
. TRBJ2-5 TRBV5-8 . TGTGCCAGCAGCAGTATAGAACCAGGGAACCAAGAGACCCAGTACTTC CASSSIEPGNQETQYF
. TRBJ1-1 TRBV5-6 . TGTGCCAGCAGCTTGAACACTGAAGCTTTCTTT CASSLNTEAFF
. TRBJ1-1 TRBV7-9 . TGTGCCAGCAGCCCCCTAGCGAACACTGAAGCTTTCTTT CASSPLANTEAFF
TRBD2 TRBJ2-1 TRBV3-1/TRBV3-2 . TGTGCCAGCAGCCAAGATTTAGCGGGGGGGAGGGAGCAGTTCTTC CASSQDLAGGREQFF
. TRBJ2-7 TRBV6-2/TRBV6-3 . TGTGCCAGCAGTTACGACGTCGAGCAGTACTTC CASSYDVEQYF
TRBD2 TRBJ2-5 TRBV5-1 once TGCGCCAGCAGCTTGACGCTAGCGGGGGGAGCAGAGACCCAGTACTTC CASSLTLAGGAETQYF
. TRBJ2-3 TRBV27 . TGTGCCAGCAGGTTACAGGGGGGGGATACGCAGTATTTT CASRLQGGDTQYF
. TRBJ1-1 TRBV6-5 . TGTGCCAGCAGTTACAGTAGACGGACGAACACTGAAGCTTTCTTT CASSYSRRTNTEAFF
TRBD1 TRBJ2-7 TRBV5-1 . TGCGCCAGCAGCATCCACAGGGGGCGGGAGCAGTACTTC CASSIHRGREQYF
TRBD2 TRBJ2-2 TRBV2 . TGTGCCAGCACCCGGGAGGGCCGAACCGGGGAGCTGTTTTTT CASTREGRTGELFF
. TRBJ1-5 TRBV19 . TGTGCCAGTAGTATAGCCGGCGGGCAGACCCGGCCCCAGCATTTT CASSIAGGQTRPQHF
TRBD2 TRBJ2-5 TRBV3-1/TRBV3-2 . TGTGCCAGCAGCCGACAACTAGCGGGGGGTCTTCAAGAGACCCAGTACTTC CASSRQLAGGLQETQYF
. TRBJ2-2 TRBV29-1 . TGCAGCGTTGGAAACACCGGGGAGCTGTTTTTT CSVGNTGELFF
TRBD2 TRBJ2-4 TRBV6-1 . TGTGCCAGCAGTGAAAGAGGGACTAGCTTTTTAGTCAAAAACATTCAGTACTTC CASSERGTSFLVKNIQYF
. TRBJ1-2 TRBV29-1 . TGCAGCGTCATGGTCCCTGAATCTAACTATGGCTACACCTTC CSVMVPESNYGYTF
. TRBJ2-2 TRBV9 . TGTGCCAGCAGCGCCGACTCCAACCCGAACACCGGGGAGCTGTTTTTT CASSADSNPNTGELFF
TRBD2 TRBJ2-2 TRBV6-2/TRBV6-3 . TGTGCCAGCAGTTACTCAAGGGAGGGCCGGAACACCGGGGAGCTGTTTTTT CASSYSREGRNTGELFF
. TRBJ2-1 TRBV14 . TGTGCCAGCAGCCAAGTCAGCCAGCGGGAGCAGTTCTTC CASSQVSQREQFF
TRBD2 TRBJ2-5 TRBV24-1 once TGTGCCCCCCTGGGGGCGGGAGGGGAAGAGACCCAGTACTTC CAPLGAGGEETQYF
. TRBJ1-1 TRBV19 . TGTGCCAGTAGTATGGTAACCCGGACTGAAGCTTTCTTT CASSMVTRTEAFF
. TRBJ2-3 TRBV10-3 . TGTGCCATCAGTGTGGGGGATACGCAGTATTTT CAISVGDTQYF
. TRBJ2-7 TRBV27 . TGTGCCAGCAGGGGGCAGTTAAGCTCCTACGAGCAGTACTTC CASRGQLSSYEQYF
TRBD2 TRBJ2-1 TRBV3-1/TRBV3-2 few TGTGCCAGCAGCCAAGATTTCGGACTAGCGGGAGGCGGGAGAATGCAGTTCTTC CASSQDFGLAGGGRMQFF
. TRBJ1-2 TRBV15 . TGTGCCACCAGCGGTTCGGTGACACTCGGCTACACCTTC CATSGSVTLGYTF
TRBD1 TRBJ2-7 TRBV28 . TGTGCCAGTGGGACAGAGCTCTACGAGCAGTACTTC CASGTELYEQYF
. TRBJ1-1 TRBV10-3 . TGTGCCATCAGTGGACAGCTGGTCCCTAAAACGGCTTTCTTT CAISGQLVPKTAFF
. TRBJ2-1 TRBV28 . TGTGCCACCATCCAGAACAATGAGCAGTTCTTC CATIQNNEQFF